The T cell receptor (beta chain) described here comes from a study of T cells in localized non-small cell lung cancer. Regarding the study as a whole: Paired adjacent lung recovered a median approximately 62 of the top 100 tumor clones. Of the tissues analyzed, uninvolved adjacent lung showed maximal T cell clonality, greater than tumor.

The protocol was immunoSEQ multiplex PCR, while the TCRdb copy is restricted to in-frame clones and leaves out a portion. The table shows over 40,000 clones, with roughly 84% occurring only once. Regarding this clone: Its antigen is unknown.

The germline V and J ends were trimmed by 2 bases and 11 bases, with 33 bases remaining between them. CDR3 size: 19 residues. Here the sequenced sample was peripheral blood mononuclear cells, taken before any cancer treatment. This sequence joins TRBV23-1 and TRBJ1-1; D not resolved. TRBV23-1 is an ORF for which the function is uncertain. This clonotype was sampled from a man aged 40 to 70 with stage III lung adenocarcinoma. CDR3 protein: CASSQNGLNGRIFTLEAFF. CDR3 sequence (DNA): TGCGCCAGCAGTCAAAATGGCTTGAATGGACGTATTTTCACCCTCGAGGCTTTCTTT.